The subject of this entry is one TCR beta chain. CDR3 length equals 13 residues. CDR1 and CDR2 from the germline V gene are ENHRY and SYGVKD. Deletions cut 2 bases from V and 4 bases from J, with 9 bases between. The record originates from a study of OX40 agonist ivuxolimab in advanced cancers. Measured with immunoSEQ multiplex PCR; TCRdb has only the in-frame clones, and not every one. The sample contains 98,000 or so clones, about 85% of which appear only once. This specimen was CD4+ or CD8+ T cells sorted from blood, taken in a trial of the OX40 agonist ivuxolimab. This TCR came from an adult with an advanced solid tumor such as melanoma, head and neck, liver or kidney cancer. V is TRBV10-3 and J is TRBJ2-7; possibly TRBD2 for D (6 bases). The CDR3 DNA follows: TGTGCCATCAGTGAGCAGGAGGGATACGAGCAGTACTTC. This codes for CAISEQEGYEQYF.